This paragraph covers one T cell receptor (beta chain) sequence. A few counts support this clonotype. The specificity of this receptor is unknown. Base qualities are not at hand, and no much larger clone is one base apart. The record originates from a study of patients and donors after allogeneic stem cell transplantation (dated by TCRdb to 2020 to 2022). Receptors were amplified or captured by RT-PCR. Sequencing instrument: NextSeq 550. TCRdb itself trimmed the public reads at Q25 with fastp, ran MiXCR and retained productive beta chains. Every entry covers one CDR3 protein and lists the most common genes and DNA from its rows. This sample holds some 150,000 distinct CDR3 sequences; about 36% were observed only once. The top ten constitute roughly 52% of the sample. V is pared back by 1 base and J by 3 bases, with 10 bases lying between the germline termini. The CDR3 measures 15 amino acids from cysteine to phenylalanine. This entry keeps only the CDR3 DNA: 45 bases, framed from base 1. CDR1 LNHDA and CDR2 SQIVND were looked up in the germline V gene (reference sequence).

The V and J segments used are TRBV19 and TRBJ1-3; the D gene cannot be resolved reliably. The origin of this receptor is a human donor who was either an allogeneic HSCT recipient or a stem cell or donor lymphocyte infusion donor (not recorded which). It is not recorded whose cells these are; they may come from a transplant donor. The sample comprised blood, either unsorted or a sorted T cell fraction (not recorded which). The DNA is as follows: TGTGCCAGTAGTATAGTCGGAGCAAGTGGAAACACCATATATTTT. Its protein reads: CASSIVGASGNTIYF.